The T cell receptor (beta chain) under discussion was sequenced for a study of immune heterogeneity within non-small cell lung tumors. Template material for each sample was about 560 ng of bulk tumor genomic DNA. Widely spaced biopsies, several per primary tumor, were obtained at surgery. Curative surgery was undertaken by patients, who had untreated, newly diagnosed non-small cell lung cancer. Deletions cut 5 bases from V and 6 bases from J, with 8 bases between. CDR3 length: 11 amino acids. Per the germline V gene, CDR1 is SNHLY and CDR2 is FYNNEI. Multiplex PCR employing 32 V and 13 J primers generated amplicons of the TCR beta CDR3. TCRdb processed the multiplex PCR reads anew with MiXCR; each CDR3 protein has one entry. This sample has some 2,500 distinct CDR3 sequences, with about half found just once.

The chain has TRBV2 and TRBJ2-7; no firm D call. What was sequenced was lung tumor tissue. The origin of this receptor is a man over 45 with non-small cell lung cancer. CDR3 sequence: CASSPVTEQYF. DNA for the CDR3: TGTGCCAGCAGTCCCGTCACCGAGCAGTACTTC.